The 27 T cell receptor beta chains reported below all come from one sample, sequenced in a study of T cell repertoires in cytomegalovirus infection. Each CDR3 protein gets one entry after TCRdb re-called the reads with MiXCR. The sample lists about a million distinct CDR3 sequences, approximately 31% occurring once. No antigen has been identified for these receptors. The sample was cultured CD8+ T cells from PBMCs, taken from culture after CMV antigen stimulation. The receptors originated from a human donor in good health (CMV status not recorded). Some clones in this sample may be carry-over from other donors' samples.

This clonotype showed up many times. The rearrangement links TRBV7-8 to TRBJ1-5; 7 nucleotides agree with TRBD1. CDR1 is SGHVS and CDR2 is FQNEAQ in the germline V gene. This CDR3 comprises 18 residues. V gave up 5 bases and J gave up 0 bases; unmatched junction bases: 13. This chain's CDR3 is CASSLWQGVPHSNQPQHF. The CDR3 nucleotides are TGTGCCAGCAGCCTTTGGCAGGGGGTTCCTCATAGCAATCAGCCCCAGCATTTT.

This clonotype was seen more than once but under ten times. This chain's CDR3 is CASSRRTEKLNTEAFF. CDR3 bases: TGTGCCAGTAGTAGACGGACAGAGAAATTAAACACTGAAGCTTTCTTT. The V gene is TRBV19, the J gene TRBJ1-1; a possible D gene is TRBD1 (6 bases). Germline V gene sequence: CDR1 LNHDA, CDR2 SQIVND (reference sequence). V was cut by 4 bases and J by 2 bases, with 17 bases left in between. The CDR3 has 16 residues.

This clonotype occurred a few times. The rearrangement joins TRBV18 to TRBJ2-5; either TRBD1 or TRBD2 may fit D (5 bases each). V lost 3 bases and J lost 5, with 16 bases in between. The germline V gene has CDR1 KGHSH and CDR2 LQKENI. CDR3 size: 15 residues. CDR3 sequence: CASSPSAGARETQYF. The CDR3 nucleotides are TGTGCCAGCTCACCTTCCGCCGGGGCTCGGGAGACCCAGTACTTC. Drawing the rest from reference TRBV18 and TRBJ2-5, the complete variable domain is NAGVMQNPRHLVRRRGQEARLRCSPMKGHSHVYWYRQLPEEGLKFMVYLQKENIIDESGMPKERFSAEFPKEGPSILRIQQVVRGDSAAYFCASSPSAGARETQYFGPGTRLLVL.

A few counts support this clonotype. Here the CDR3 DNA reads TGTGCCAGCAGTGAATTCTCGACAGGGGTTCAGCCCCAGCATTTT. It is translated as CASSEFSTGVQPQHF. The chain recombines TRBV6-1 with TRBJ1-5; 8 bases align to TRBD1. Germline CDR1 reads MNHNS; CDR2 reads SASEGT. The CDR3 is 15 amino acids. The ends lost 2 bases at V and 6 bases at J; junction bases unmatched: 6.

This chain uses TRBV19 with TRBJ2-7; 8 bases are shared with TRBD1. The CDR3 is 18 amino acids. J gave up 6 bases and V 3 bases, and 19 bases lay outside the gene matches. Germline V gene lookup returns CDR1 LNHDA and CDR2 SQIVND (reference sequence). This CDR3 is CASSMGQAKRSFYFEQYF. Here the CDR3 DNA reads TGTGCCAGTAGTATGGGACAGGCCAAGCGCTCTTTCTACTTCGAGCAGTACTTC.

In its sample, this clonotype was seen a few times. V is TRBV7-4 and J is TRBJ2-5; tentative D call: TRBD1 (5 bases). This CDR3 region has 13 residues. Germline V CDR1 and CDR2: SGHVT, SQSDAQ. The V end was cut by 6 bases, the J end by 6 bases, with 14 bases between. The CDR3 nucleotides read TGTGCCAGCAGTTCCGTTCAGGGAAAGACCCAGTACTTC. Translation: CASSSVQGKTQYF.

This clonotype was observed a single time. V gene TRBV5-1 combines with J gene TRBJ2-6, with D hard to call. Trimming stripped 4 bases from V and 4 bases from J, with 9 bases between. This CDR3 spans 14 amino acids. Germline V gene data show CDR1 as SGHRS and CDR2 as YFSETQ. This CDR3 is CASSPDWGANVLTF. CDR3 DNA sequence: TGCGCCAGCAGCCCTGACTGGGGGGCCAACGTCCTGACTTTC.

The table lists this clonotype with many counts. This chain links TRBV4-1 with TRBJ2-5, with a possible D match to TRBD2 (7 bases). V lost 4 bases to trimming and J lost 5 bases, with 17 bases between them. This CDR3 has 15 amino acids. Germline-derived CDR1 and CDR2 are MGHRA and YSYEKL. The CDR3 DNA sequence: TGCGCCAGCAGCCCCCTAGGGGGGGGGTATGAGACCCAGTACTTC. Translated, it gives CASSPLGGGYETQYF.

This clonotype was seen many times. The V and J genes are TRBV7-6 and TRBJ1-4, with D unresolved. V lost 1 base to trimming and J lost 4 bases, with 4 bases between them. The CDR3 has 13 residues. CDR1 and CDR2 from the germline V gene are SGHVS and FNYEAQ. The CDR3 region is CASSLGDNEKLFF. The DNA for the CDR3 is TGTGCCAGCAGCTTAGGGGATAATGAAAAACTGTTTTTT.

This clonotype was detected many times. V is TRBV11-1 and J is TRBJ2-1; 11 bases are a match to TRBD1. Germline values: CDR1 SGHAT, CDR2 FQDESV (reference sequence). CDR3 length equals 15 residues. Unmatched junction bases numbered 5, after V lost 5 bases and J lost 5 bases. The CDR3 spells CASSNGQGAHNEQFF. Here the CDR3 DNA reads TGTGCCAGCAGCAACGGACAGGGGGCTCACAATGAGCAGTTCTTC.

This clonotype was picked up a small number of times. The rearrangement links TRBV12-3 or TRBV12-4 to TRBJ2-5, with a weak D call TRBD1 (6 bases). This CDR3 is built from 13 residues. The V and J ends lost 7 bases and 7 bases respectively, with 16 bases between them. The CDR3 loop is CASTYRVAGTQYF. CDR3 coding DNA: TGTGCCAGCACTTACAGGGTTGCTGGGACCCAGTACTTC.

This clonotype was seen a handful of times. The chain combines TRBV19 with TRBJ2-1; a weak D match, TRBD2 (6 bases). Deletions cut 1 base from V and 4 bases from J, with 17 bases between. Germline lookup yields CDR1 LNHDA and CDR2 SQIVND (reference sequence). This CDR3 contains 17 residues. CDR3 amino acids: CASSIGAGGVGYNEQFF. Written as DNA, the CDR3 is TGTGCCAGTAGTATAGGAGCCGGGGGTGTAGGTTACAATGAGCAGTTCTTC.

The rearrangement links TRBV7-9 to TRBJ2-7, with D uncertain. Trimming shortened V by 5 bases and J by 7 bases, and 6 bases separated the two germline ends. Germline V lookup: CDR1 SEHNR, CDR2 FQNEAQ (reference sequence). This CDR3 spans 10 amino acids. CDR3 loop: CASSPAEQYF. The DNA of the CDR3 is TGTGCCAGCAGCCCAGCAGAGCAGTACTTC.

The gene calls are TRBV19 and TRBJ1-1; possibly TRBD1 for D (5 bases). The germline CDR1 and CDR2 sequences are LNHDA and SQIVND (reference sequence). The CDR3 has 14 residues. Trimming removed 7 bases from V and 6 bases from J, with 18 bases in between. The CDR3 sequence is CASTYRDGGPEAFF. The CDR3 bases are TGTGCCAGTACCTACCGGGACGGAGGGCCTGAAGCTTTCTTT.

The chain uses TRBV7-4 and TRBJ2-3; 15 nucleotides match TRBD2. The CDR3 spans 17 residues. The V and J ends lost 4 bases and 0 bases, in that order; junction bases with no gene match: 2. Per germline, CDR1 SGHVT and CDR2 SQSDAQ. CDR3 in DNA: TGTGCCAGCAGCTGGACTAGCGGGGGGGCCAGCACAGATACGCAGTATTTT. As protein: CASSWTSGGASTDTQYF.

The chain combines TRBV7-8 with TRBJ1-6; D remains unclear. Trimming cost V 1 base and J 7 bases, with 17 bases left between them. This CDR3 contains 17 residues. CDR1 and CDR2 (germline): SGHVS, FQNEAQ. The CDR3: CASSLGNWPRPNSPLHF. CDR3 nucleotide sequence: TGTGCCAGCAGCTTAGGTAACTGGCCTCGCCCGAATTCACCCCTCCACTTT.

The gene calls are TRBV10-3 and TRBJ1-3, with D perhaps TRBD1 (6 bases). CDR3 length: 13 amino acids. V dropped 7 bases and J dropped 8 bases, with 15 bases sitting between them. Per the germline V gene, CDR1 is ENHRY and CDR2 is SYGVKD. The CDR3: CAITPGPGDTIYF. For the CDR3, the DNA is TGTGCCATCACCCCGGGTCCAGGGGACACCATATATTTT.

The genes are TRBV6-1 and TRBJ2-5; D unresolved. The V and J ends lost 6 bases and 0 bases respectively, with 17 bases between them. Germline V gene sequence: CDR1 MNHNS, CDR2 SASEGT. CDR3 size: 16 residues. CDR3 in amino acids: CASSLDKNTYQETQYF. As DNA, the CDR3 is TGTGCCAGCAGCCTCGACAAGAATACGTACCAAGAGACCCAGTACTTC.

This clonotype was seen only once. The chain is built from TRBV29-1 and TRBJ1-1; D not certain. CDR1 and CDR2 from the germline V gene are SQVTM and ANQGSEA. V gave up 4 bases and J gave up 0 bases, with 18 bases separating them. This CDR3 is 16 amino acids long. CDR3 region: CSVVGGNARMNTEAFF. CDR3 sequence (DNA): TGCAGCGTTGTTGGTGGAAACGCCAGAATGAACACTGAAGCTTTCTTT. Filled out from reference TRBV29-1 and TRBJ1-1, the complete variable domain reads SAVISQKPSRDICQRGTSLTIQCQVDSQVTMMFWYRQQPGQSLTLIATANQGSEATYESGFVIDKFPISRPNLTFSTLTVSNMSPEDSSIYLCSVVGGNARMNTEAFFGQGTRLTVV.

This clonotype was observed a few times. This chain uses TRBV5-1 with TRBJ2-7; perhaps TRBD2 as D (5 bases). Between the trimmed V and J ends, which lost 5 bases and 5 bases, there was a span of 17 bases. The CDR3 has 14 amino acids. Germline CDR1 and CDR2: SGHRS and YFSETQ. CDR3 coding DNA: TGCGCCAGCAGAAGGGAGCGGATATTTGACGAGCAGTACTTC. This translates into CASRRERIFDEQYF.

In the case of this clonotype: The junction and the germline gene differ at one end; a read error may be behind it. This sequence joins TRBV2 and TRBJ1-1; D may be TRBD1 (5 bases). CDR1 is SNHLY, CDR2 FYNNEI, per germline. The CDR3 runs to 15 residues. This chain's CDR3 is CANSEVEGMNTEAFF. The CDR3 region has the DNA TGTGCCAACAGTGAAGTAGAGGGGATGAACACTGAAGCTTTCTTT.

The CDR3 DNA follows: TGTGCCAGCAGCTTGACAGGGGGCGTGTGGAATGAGCAGTTCTTC. This gives the protein CASSLTGGVWNEQFF. The chain uses TRBV7-6 and TRBJ2-1; 10 bases fit TRBD1. This CDR3 region has 15 residues. Germline V CDR1 and CDR2: SGHVS, FNYEAQ. Trimming cost V 3 bases and J 7 bases; bases outside gene matches: 6.

This chain uses TRBV2 with TRBJ2-7; D is perhaps TRBD1 (6 bases). CDR3 length equals 13 residues. Trimming took 5 bases from V and 3 from J, leaving 11 bases between them. In germline, CDR1 is SNHLY, CDR2 FYNNEI. The CDR3 loop is CASSTGTLYEQYF. CDR3 bases: TGTGCCAGCAGTACAGGGACCCTCTACGAGCAGTACTTC.

V and J are TRBV2 and TRBJ2-2, with D possibly matching TRBD2 (6 bases). CDR3 size: 13 residues. The V end was cut by 8 bases, the J end by 5 bases, with 12 bases between. Germline CDR1 reads SNHLY; CDR2 reads FYNNEI. The CDR3 DNA reads TGTGCCAGCCTCGGAGGGCGGACCGGGGAGCTGTTTTTT. Amino acid sequence: CASLGGRTGELFF.

This clonotype was seen a few times. This chain connects TRBV12-3 or TRBV12-4 to TRBJ2-3; 7 bases are shared with TRBD2. Losses at the gene ends were 6 bases for V and 4 bases for J; bases not matched to a gene: 10. This CDR3 is 15 amino acids long. DNA of the CDR3: TGTGCCAGCAGCACCGGGACTACAAATGCAGATACGCAGTATTTT. As protein: CASSTGTTNADTQYF.

The rearrangement links TRBV25-1 to TRBJ1-2, with TRBD1 as a possible D gene (6 bases). CDR3 length: 16 residues. Trimming removed 0 bases from V and 4 bases from J, with 15 bases in between. Germline V gives CDR1 MGHDK, CDR2 SYGVNS. The CDR3 is CASSEYWTVNGYGYTF. In nucleotides, the CDR3 is TGTGCCAGCAGTGAATATTGGACAGTAAATGGCTATGGCTACACCTTC.

This clonotype has ten or more counts. The V and J genes are TRBV7-2 and TRBJ2-7; 9 positions match TRBD2. V was pared by 1 base and J by 4 bases, with 5 bases of the junction left unmatched. Germline-derived CDR1 and CDR2 are SGHTA and FQGNSA. CDR3 length equals 15 residues. CDR3 loop: CASSLVAGAFYEQYV. CDR3 sequence (DNA): TGTGCCAGCAGCTTAGTAGCGGGGGCATTTTACGAGCAGTACGTC.